Listed below are T cell receptor beta chains from one sample, sequenced in a study of cytomegalovirus exposure and HLA in healthy donors. This table comes from immunoSEQ multiplex PCR, and its TCRdb copy is limited to in-frame clones, with some not included. Altogether 90,000 to 150,000 clones are present, around nine tenths being singletons, with the ten largest covering roughly 4.4%. The sequenced sample was PBMCs. These receptors were taken from a young man in good health and CMV-seropositive. CDR3s include the opening cysteine and the closing phenylalanine or tryptophan. D genes are given only for firm matches. For some rows the clone size is stated as once, few or many, or as a class when expanded; others skip it.

>NA|13|few|TRBV7-2|TRBJ2-7
CASSFEGYYEQYF
TGTGCCAGCAGCTTTGAGGGTTACTACGAGCAGTACTTC
>NA|12|NA|TRBV7-9|TRBJ1-2
CASSSTPYGYTF
TGTGCCAGCAGCTCGACTCCTTATGGCTACACCTTC
>TRBD1|16|NA|TRBV6-1|TRBJ1-4
CASSVARGLTNEKLFF
TGTGCCAGCAGTGTGGCCAGGGGGCTGACTAATGAAAAACTGTTTTTT
>NA|15|few|TRBV11-2|TRBJ2-7
CASSSAGTAPYEQYF
TGTGCCAGCAGCTCAGCCGGGACTGCACCCTACGAGCAGTACTTC
>TRBD1|14|NA|TRBV29-1|TRBJ2-1
CSVRTGGPYNEQFF
TGCAGCGTTAGAACAGGGGGCCCATACAATGAGCAGTTCTTC
>NA|16|NA|TRBV4-1|TRBJ2-3
CASSQEGTSSTDTQYF
TGCGCCAGCAGCCAAGAAGGGACATCTAGCACAGATACGCAGTATTTT
>NA|13|NA|TRBV5-1|TRBJ2-7
CASAEGSSYEQYF
TGCGCCAGCGCCGAGGGTAGCTCCTACGAGCAGTACTTC
>TRBD2|14|NA|TRBV29-1|TRBJ2-5
CSASTSGGAGTQYF
TGCAGCGCCTCGACTAGCGGGGGGGCGGGGACCCAGTACTTC
>NA|15|NA|TRBV6-6|TRBJ1-4
CASSYGLATNEKLFF
TGTGCCAGCAGTTATGGACTTGCAACTAATGAAAAACTGTTTTTT
>TRBD1|14|NA|TRBV5-1|TRBJ2-2
CASSDLQGAGELFF
TGCGCCAGCAGCGATTTACAGGGGGCCGGGGAGCTGTTTTTT
>TRBD1|13|NA|TRBV7-9|TRBJ2-7
CASSYDRDYEQYF
TGTGCCAGCAGCTACGACAGGGACTACGAGCAGTACTTC
>NA|14|NA|TRBV14|TRBJ1-1
CASSPRGGNTEAFF
TGTGCCAGCAGCCCCAGGGGTGGGAACACTGAAGCTTTCTTT
>TRBD1|17|NA|TRBV11-1|TRBJ2-7
CASSPGQGVPHSYEQYF
TGTGCCAGCAGCCCGGGACAGGGGGTCCCTCACTCCTACGAGCAGTACTTC
>TRBD1|13|NA|TRBV11-2|TRBJ1-2
CASSLGQTYGYTF
TGTGCCAGCAGCTTGGGACAGACCTATGGCTACACCTTC
>TRBD1|16|NA|TRBV11-2|TRBJ2-1
CASSSQAGTGDNEQFF
TGTGCCAGCAGCTCCCAAGCCGGGACAGGGGACAATGAGCAGTTCTTC
>NA|15|NA|TRBV5-6|TRBJ1-6
CASSPRGDYNSPLHF
TGTGCCAGCAGCCCCCGGGGGGACTATAATTCACCCCTCCACTTT